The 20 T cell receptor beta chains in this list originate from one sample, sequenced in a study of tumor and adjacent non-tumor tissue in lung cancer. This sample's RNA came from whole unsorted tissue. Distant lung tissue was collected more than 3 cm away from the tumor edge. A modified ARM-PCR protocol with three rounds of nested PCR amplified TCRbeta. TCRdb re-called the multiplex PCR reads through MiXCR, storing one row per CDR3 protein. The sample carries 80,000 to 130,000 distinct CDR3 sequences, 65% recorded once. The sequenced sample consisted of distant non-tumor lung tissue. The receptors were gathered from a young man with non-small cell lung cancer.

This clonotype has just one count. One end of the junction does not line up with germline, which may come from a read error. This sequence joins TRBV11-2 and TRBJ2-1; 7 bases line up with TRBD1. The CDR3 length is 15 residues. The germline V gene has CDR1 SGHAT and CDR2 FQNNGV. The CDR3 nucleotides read TGTGCGAGCAGCCCCTGGACAGGCTACTACAATGAGCAGCTCTTC. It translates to CASSPWTGYYNEQLF.

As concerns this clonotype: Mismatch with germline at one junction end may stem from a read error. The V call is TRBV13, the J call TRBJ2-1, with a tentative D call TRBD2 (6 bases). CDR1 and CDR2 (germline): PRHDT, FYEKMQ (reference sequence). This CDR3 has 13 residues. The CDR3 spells CASSLGPSDEHFF. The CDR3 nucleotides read TGTGCCAGCAGCTTAGGGCCTAGCGATGAGCACTTCTTC. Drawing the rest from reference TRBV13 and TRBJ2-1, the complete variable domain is AAGVIQSPRHLIKEKRETATLKCYPIPRHDTVYWYQQGPGQDPQFLISFYEKMQSDKGSIPDRFSAQQFSDYHSELNMSSLELGDSALYFCASSLGPSDEHFFGPGTRLTVL.

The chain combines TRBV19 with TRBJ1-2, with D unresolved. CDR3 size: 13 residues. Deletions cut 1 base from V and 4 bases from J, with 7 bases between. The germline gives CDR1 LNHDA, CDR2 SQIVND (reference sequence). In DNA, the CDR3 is TGTGCCAGTAGTATAGGCCTTAGCTATGGCTACACCTTC. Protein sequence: CASSIGLSYGYTF.

The CDR3, as DNA: TGCAGTGCTAAATTGGTGGGGGGCCAGTTCTTC. Protein: CSAKLVGGQFF. The V call is TRBV20-1, the J call TRBJ2-1; D could derive from TRBD1 or TRBD2 (6 bases each). The CDR3 runs 11 residues. V dropped 4 bases and J dropped 13 bases, with 14 bases sitting between them. Germline lookup yields CDR1 DFQATT and CDR2 SNEGSKA (reference sequence).

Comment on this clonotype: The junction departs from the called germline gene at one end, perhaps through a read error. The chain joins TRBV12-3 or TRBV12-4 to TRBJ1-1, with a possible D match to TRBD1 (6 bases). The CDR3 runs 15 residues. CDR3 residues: CASSLGIGGSAEVFF. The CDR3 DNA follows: TGTGCCAGCAGTCTCGGGATAGGGGGTAGCGCTGAAGTTTTCTTT.

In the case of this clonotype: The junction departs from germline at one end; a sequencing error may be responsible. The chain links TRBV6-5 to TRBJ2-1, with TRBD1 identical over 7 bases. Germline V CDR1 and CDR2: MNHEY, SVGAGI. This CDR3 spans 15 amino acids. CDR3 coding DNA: TGTGACAGCAGTCTCGGGACAGCCAACTACAATGAGCAGTTCTTC. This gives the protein CDSSLGTANYNEQFF.

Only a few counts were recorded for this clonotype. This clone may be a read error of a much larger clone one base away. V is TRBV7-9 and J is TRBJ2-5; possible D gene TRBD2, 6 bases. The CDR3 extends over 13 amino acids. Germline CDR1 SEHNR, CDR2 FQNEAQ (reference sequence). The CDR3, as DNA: TGTGCCAGCAGCCCAGGCAGCCGGGAGACCCGGTACTTC. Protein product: CASSPGSRETRYF.

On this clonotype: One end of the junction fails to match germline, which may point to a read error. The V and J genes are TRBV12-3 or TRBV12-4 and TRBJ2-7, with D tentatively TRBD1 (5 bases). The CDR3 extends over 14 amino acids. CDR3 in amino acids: CVSSLGVGTYEQCF. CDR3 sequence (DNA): TGTGTCAGCAGTTTAGGGGTCGGTACCTACGAGCAGTGCTTC.

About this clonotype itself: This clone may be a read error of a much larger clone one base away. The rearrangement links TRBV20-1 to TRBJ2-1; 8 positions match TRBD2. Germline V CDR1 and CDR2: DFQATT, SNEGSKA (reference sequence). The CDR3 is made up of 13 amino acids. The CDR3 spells CSAGTRNYNDQFF. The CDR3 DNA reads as TGCAGTGCTGGGACTAGGAACTACAATGACCAGTTCTTC.

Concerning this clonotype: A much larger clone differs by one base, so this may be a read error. The CDR3: CASSESEQSSSLHF. DNA for the CDR3: TGCGCCAGCAGTGAGTCAGAACAGAGCTCATCCCTCCACTTT. The V and J genes are TRBV10-2 and TRBJ1-6, with no clear D. CDR1 and CDR2 from the germline V gene are WSHSY and SAAADI. V lost 0 bases to trimming and J lost 14 bases, with 14 bases between them. This CDR3 is 14 amino acids long.

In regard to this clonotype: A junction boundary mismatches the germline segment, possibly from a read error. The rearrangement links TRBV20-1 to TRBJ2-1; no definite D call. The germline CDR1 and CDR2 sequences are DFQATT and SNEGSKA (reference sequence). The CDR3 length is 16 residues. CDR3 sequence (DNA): TGCAGTGTTAGAGATGTTGTGCTAGTTGTATACAATGAGCAGTTCTTC. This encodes CSVRDVVLVVYNEQFF.

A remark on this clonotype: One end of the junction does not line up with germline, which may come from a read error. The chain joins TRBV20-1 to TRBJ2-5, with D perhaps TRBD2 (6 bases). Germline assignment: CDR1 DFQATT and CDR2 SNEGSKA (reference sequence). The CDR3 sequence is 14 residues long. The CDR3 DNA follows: TGCAGTGTCGCCACCGCCCACCAAGAGGGGACTCAGAACTTC. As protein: CSVATAHQEGTQNF.

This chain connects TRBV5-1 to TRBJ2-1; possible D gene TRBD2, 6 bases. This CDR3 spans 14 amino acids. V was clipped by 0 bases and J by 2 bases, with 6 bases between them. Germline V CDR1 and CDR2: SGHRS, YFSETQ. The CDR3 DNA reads TGCGCCAGCAGCTTGGCGGGGGCCTACAATGAGCAGTTCTTC. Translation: CASSLAGAYNEQFF.

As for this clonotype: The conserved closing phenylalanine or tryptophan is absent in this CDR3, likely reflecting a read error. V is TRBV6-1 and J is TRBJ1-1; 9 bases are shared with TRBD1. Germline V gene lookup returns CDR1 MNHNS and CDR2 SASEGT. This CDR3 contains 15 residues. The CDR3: CASLPLGQGITEAFL. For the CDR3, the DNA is TGTGCGAGCCTCCCTTTGGGACAGGGCATCACTGAAGCTTTCCTT.

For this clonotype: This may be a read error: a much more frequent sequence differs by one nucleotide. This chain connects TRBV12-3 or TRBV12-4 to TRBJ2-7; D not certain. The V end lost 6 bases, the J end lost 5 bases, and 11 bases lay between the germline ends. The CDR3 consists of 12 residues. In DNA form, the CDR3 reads TGTGCCAGCAGCGGACCGACCCACGAGCAGTACTTC. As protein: CASSGPTHEQYF.

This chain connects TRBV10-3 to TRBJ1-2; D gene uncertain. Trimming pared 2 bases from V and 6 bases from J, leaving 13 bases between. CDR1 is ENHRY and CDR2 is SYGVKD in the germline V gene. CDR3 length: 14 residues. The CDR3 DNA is TGTGCCATCAGTGAGGGGGATCTCAACCATGGCTACACCTTC. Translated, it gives CAISEGDLNHGYTF.

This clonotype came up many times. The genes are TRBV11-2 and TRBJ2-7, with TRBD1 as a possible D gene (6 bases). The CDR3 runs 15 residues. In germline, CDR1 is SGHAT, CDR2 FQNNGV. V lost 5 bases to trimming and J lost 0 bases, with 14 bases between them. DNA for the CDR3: TGTGCCAGCAGCCCCAGTACAGGGACCTCCTACGAGCAGTACTTC. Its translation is CASSPSTGTSYEQYF.

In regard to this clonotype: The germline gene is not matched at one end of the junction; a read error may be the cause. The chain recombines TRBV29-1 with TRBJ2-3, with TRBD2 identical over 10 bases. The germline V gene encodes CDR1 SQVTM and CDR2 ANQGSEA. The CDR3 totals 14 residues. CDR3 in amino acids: CSSRASGGTDMQYF. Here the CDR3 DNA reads TGCAGCTCGCGGGCTAGCGGGGGTACAGATATGCAGTATTTT.

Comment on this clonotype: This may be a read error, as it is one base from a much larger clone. CDR3 DNA: TGTGCCATCAATGAGGGGGCGCTTCTTCTTCAGCCCCAGCATTTT. This gives the protein CAINEGALLLQPQHF. The chain is built from TRBV6-6 and TRBJ1-5, with TRBD1 identical over 7 bases. In germline, CDR1 is MNHNY, CDR2 SVGAGI (reference sequence). V lost 10 bases, J lost 6 bases, and 15 bases stayed unmatched. The length of the CDR3 is 15 residues.

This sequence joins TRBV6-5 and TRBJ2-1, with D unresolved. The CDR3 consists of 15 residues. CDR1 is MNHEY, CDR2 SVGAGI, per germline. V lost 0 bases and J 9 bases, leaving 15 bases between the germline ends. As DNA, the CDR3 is TGTGCCAGCAGTTACTCGAGCAGACAACGAAGTGAGCAGTTCTTC. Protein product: CASSYSSRQRSEQFF.